These T cell receptor beta chains were read from a single sample in a study of regulatory T cells in long-lasting Graves disease. TCRdb passed the multiplex PCR reads through MiXCR, listing each CDR3 protein once. The sample records 400,000 to 500,000 distinct CDR3 sequences, 20% to 25% being singletons. This specimen was peripheral blood mononuclear cells (PBMCs), taken when the disease was refractory, from a patient treated with antithyroid drugs. The receptor source for this set is a female donor with Graves disease. CDR3s include the opening cysteine and the closing phenylalanine or tryptophan. The D gene is left open where the match is weak. Expanded clones are given a class, and other clones once, few, many or no size at all.

many,TRBJ1-1,TRBV6-2/TRBV6-3,TRBD1,TGTGCCAGCAGCACCCTACAGGGGGAAGCTTTCTTT,CASSTLQGEAFF
few,TRBJ2-1,TRBV7-2,TRBD2,TGTGCCAGCACCCGGACTAGCGGGGAGCAGTTCTTC,CASTRTSGEQFF
.,TRBJ2-3,TRBV24-1,TRBD2,TGTGCCACCAGTGATTTGACTAGCGGTAGCACAGATACGCAGTATTTT,CATSDLTSGSTDTQYF
few,TRBJ1-1,TRBV30,.,TGTGCCTGGAGTGTACATACGGGGAGCATGAACACTGAAGCTTTCTTT,CAWSVHTGSMNTEAFF
many,TRBJ2-6,TRBV28,.,TGTGCCAGCAGTTTCTACTCGCTCTCTGGGGCCAACGTCCTGACTTTC,CASSFYSLSGANVLTF
.,TRBJ2-2,TRBV7-3,.,TGTGCCAGCAGCCATGATTTGAAGACCGGGGAGCTGTTTTTT,CASSHDLKTGELFF
.,TRBJ1-4,TRBV4-1,.,TGCGCCAGCAGCCAACCCTCCGGAAAACTGTTTTTT,CASSQPSGKLFF
.,TRBJ2-7,TRBV5-8,TRBD1,TGTGCCAGCAGCTTGGCCGTGCGACAGGGCTCCTACGAGCAGTACTTC,CASSLAVRQGSYEQYF
many,TRBJ1-2,TRBV20-1,.,TGCAGTGCGACAGGAGACGTTAACTATGGCTACACCTTC,CSATGDVNYGYTF
many,TRBJ2-5,TRBV6-2/TRBV6-3,TRBD1,TGTGCCAGCAGTAATACGGGACAGCAAGAGACCCAGTACTTC,CASSNTGQQETQYF
.,TRBJ1-6,TRBV4-3,.,TGCGCCAGCAGCCAAGGGCAATATAATTCACCCCTCCACTTT,CASSQGQYNSPLHF
many,TRBJ1-1,TRBV30,.,TGTGCCTGGAGTACCATCCACCAAGCACTCTTT,CAWSTIHQALF
many,TRBJ1-2,TRBV28,.,TGTGCCAGCAGGGAGTCCGGGGACGTTTATGGCTACACCTTC,CASRESGDVYGYTF
.,TRBJ2-3,TRBV28,.,TGTGCCAGCAGTGTAACAGGGATTAGCACAGATACGCAGTATTTT,CASSVTGISTDTQYF
.,TRBJ2-1,TRBV28,TRBD1,TGTGCCAGCAGTCCACCGGGACAGTACTATGAGCAGTTCTTC,CASSPPGQYYEQFF
.,TRBJ2-3,TRBV5-1,.,TGCGCCAGCAGCTTGGCTCCGACCACAGATACGCAGTATTTT,CASSLAPTTDTQYF
many,TRBJ2-5,TRBV6-1,TRBD1,TGTGCCAGCGAGGGGGCGAGAGAGACCCAGTACTTC,CASEGARETQYF
.,TRBJ2-2,TRBV6-1,TRBD1,TGTGCCAGCAGACCACAGGGGTCCGGGGAGCTGTTTTTT,CASRPQGSGELFF
few,TRBJ1-2,TRBV6-1,.,TGTGCCAGCGCGGCGGAGATTAACTATGGCCACACCTTC,CASAAEINYGHTF
.,TRBJ1-4,TRBV3-1,.,TGTGCCAGCAGCCGCCAAAGGGATGAAAAACTGTTTTTT,CASSRQRDEKLFF
.,TRBJ2-3,TRBV28,TRBD2,TGTGCCAGCAGTCCTCACGGGGGGACCACAGATACGCAGTATTTT,CASSPHGGTTDTQYF
many,TRBJ2-5,TRBV6-1,.,TGTGCCAGCAGTAACCATTGGCAGACCCAGTACTTC,CASSNHWQTQYF
.,TRBJ1-4,TRBV7-9,.,TGTGCCAGCACCCCCGGGGGTGGAGGCGATGAAAAACTGTTTTTT,CASTPGGGGDEKLFF
.,TRBJ1-4,TRBV12-3/TRBV12-4,.,TGTGCCAGCAGTTTATCCGGGACCGAGACTGAAAAACTGTTTTTT,CASSLSGTETEKLFF
.,TRBJ2-2,TRBV7-7,.,TGTGCTAGCAGCTTAGGACAGAGCACCGGGGAGCTGTTTTTT,CASSLGQSTGELFF
.,TRBJ1-6,TRBV2,.,TGTGCCAGCACTCTCAGGGGTAACGATTCACCCCTCCACTTT,CASTLRGNDSPLHF
few,TRBJ2-7,TRBV20-1,.,TGCAGTGCTAGTAGGACTGAGTTCGAGCAGTACTTC,CSASRTEFEQYF
few,TRBJ2-3,TRBV6-5,.,TGTGCCAGCAGTTACGGTAGCGGCACAGATACGCAGTATTTT,CASSYGSGTDTQYF
.,TRBJ2-1,TRBV30,.,TGTGCCTGGAGTGGGATAGATGGGAATGAGCAGTTCTTC,CAWSGIDGNEQFF